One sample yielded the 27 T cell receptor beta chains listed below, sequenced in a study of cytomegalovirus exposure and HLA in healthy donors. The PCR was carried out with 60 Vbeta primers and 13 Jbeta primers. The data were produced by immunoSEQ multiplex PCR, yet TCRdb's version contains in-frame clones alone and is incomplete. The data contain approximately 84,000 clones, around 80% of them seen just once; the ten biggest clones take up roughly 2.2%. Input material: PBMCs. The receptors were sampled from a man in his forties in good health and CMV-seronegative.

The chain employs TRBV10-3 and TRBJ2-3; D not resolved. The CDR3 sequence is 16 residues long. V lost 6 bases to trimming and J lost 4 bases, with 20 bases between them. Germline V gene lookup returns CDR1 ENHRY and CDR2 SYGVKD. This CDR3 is CAIRRKAGRSPDTQYF. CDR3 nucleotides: TGTGCCATCAGACGTAAGGCTGGAAGGAGTCCAGATACGCAGTATTTT.

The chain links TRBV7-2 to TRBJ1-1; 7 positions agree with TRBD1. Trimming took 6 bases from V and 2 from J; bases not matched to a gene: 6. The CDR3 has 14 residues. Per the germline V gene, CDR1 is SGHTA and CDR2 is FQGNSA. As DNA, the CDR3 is TGTGCCAGCAGACCTGACAGGGTCAACACTGAAGCTTTCTTT. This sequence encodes CASRPDRVNTEAFF.

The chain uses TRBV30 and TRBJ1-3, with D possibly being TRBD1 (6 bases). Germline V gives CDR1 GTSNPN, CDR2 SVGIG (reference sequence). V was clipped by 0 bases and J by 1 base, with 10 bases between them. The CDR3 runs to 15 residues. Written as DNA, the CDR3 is TGTGCCTGGAGTGTAGGGCAGGGGTCTGGAAACACCATATATTTT. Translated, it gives CAWSVGQGSGNTIYF.

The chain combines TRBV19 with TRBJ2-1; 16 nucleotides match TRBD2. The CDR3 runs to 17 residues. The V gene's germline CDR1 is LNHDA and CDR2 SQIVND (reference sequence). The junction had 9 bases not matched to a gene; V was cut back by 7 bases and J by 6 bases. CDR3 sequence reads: CASNPGLAGGLSNEQFF. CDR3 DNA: TGTGCCAGTAATCCGGGACTAGCGGGGGGGCTGAGCAATGAGCAGTTCTTC.

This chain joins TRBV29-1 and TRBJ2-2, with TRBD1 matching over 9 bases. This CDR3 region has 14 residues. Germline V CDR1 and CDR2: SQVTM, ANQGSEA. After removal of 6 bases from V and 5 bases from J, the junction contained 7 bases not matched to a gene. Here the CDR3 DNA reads TGCAGCGTGGAGACAGGGGGTTTTACCGGGGAGCTGTTTTTT. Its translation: CSVETGGFTGELFF.

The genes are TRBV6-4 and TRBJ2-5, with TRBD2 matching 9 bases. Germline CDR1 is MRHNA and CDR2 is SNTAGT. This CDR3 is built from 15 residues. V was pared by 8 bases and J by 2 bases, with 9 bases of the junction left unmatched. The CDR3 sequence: CASSTGAGGQETQYF. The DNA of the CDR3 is TGTGCCAGCTCCACGGGGGCGGGAGGGCAAGAGACCCAGTACTTC.

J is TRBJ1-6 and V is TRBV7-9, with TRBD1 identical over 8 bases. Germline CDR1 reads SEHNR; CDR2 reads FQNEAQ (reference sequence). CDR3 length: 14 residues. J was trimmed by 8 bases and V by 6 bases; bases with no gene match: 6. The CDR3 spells CASSHGQGHSPLHF. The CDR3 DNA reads TGTGCCAGCAGTCACGGACAGGGCCATTCACCCCTCCACTTT.

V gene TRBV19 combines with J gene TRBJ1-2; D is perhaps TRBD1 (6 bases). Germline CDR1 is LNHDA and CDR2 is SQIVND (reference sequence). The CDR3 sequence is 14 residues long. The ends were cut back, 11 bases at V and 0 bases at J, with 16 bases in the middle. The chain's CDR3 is CAAQDGGSNYGYTF. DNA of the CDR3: TGTGCCGCACAAGATGGGGGCTCTAACTATGGCTACACCTTC.

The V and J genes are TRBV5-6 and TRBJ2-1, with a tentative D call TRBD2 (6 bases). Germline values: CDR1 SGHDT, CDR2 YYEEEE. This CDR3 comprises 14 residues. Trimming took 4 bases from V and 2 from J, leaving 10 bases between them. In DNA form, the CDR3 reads TGTGCCAGCAGCCGTGGAGGGACCTACAATGAGCAGTTCTTC. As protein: CASSRGGTYNEQFF. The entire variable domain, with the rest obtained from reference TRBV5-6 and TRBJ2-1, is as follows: DAGVTQSPTHLIKTRGQQVTLRCSPKSGHDTVSWYQQALGQGPQFIFQYYEEEERQRGNFPDRFSGHQFPNYSSELNVNALLLGDSALYLCASSRGGTYNEQFFGPGTRLTVL.

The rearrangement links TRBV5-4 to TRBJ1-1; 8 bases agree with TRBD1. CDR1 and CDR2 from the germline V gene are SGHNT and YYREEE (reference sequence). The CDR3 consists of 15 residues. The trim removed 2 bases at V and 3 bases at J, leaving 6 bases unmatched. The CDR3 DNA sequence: TGTGCCAGCAGCTTACAGACAGGGGCGCACACTGAAGCTTTCTTT. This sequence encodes CASSLQTGAHTEAFF.

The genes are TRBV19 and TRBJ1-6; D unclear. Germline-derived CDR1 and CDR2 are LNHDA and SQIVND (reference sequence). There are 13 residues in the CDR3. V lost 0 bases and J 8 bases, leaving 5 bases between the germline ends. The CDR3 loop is CASSIEEDSPLHF. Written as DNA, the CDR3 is TGTGCCAGTAGTATAGAGGAGGATTCACCCCTCCACTTT.

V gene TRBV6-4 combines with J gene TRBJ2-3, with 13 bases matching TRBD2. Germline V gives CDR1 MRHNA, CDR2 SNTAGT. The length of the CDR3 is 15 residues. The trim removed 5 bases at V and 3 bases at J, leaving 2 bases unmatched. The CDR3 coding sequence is TGTGCCAGCAGTTGGACTAGCGGGGGAACAGATACGCAGTATTTT. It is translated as CASSWTSGGTDTQYF.

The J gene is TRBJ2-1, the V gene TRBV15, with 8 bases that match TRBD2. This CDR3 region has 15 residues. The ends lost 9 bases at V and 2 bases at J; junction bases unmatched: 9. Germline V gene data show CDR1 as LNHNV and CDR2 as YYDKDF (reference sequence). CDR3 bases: TGTGCCACGGGTGCTGGGACTAGGCCCTACAATGAGCAGTTCTTC. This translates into CATGAGTRPYNEQFF.

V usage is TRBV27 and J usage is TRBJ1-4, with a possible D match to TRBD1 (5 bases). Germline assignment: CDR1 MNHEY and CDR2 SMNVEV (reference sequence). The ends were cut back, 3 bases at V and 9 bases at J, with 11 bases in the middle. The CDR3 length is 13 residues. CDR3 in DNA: TGTGCCAGCAGTTTGCAGGGAAGTAAAAAACTGTTTTTT. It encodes CASSLQGSKKLFF.

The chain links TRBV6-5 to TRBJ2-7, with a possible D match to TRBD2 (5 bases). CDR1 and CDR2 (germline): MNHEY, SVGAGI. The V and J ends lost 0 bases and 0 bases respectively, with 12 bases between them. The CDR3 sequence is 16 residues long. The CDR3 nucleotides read TGTGCCAGCAGTTACTCAAGGACTGGGAGCTCCTACGAGCAGTACTTC. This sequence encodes CASSYSRTGSSYEQYF.

The CDR3 region has the DNA TGTGCCAGCAGTGACTCTTACAGGAACACTGAAGCTTTCTTT. Translated, it gives CASSDSYRNTEAFF. The chain has TRBV6-4 and TRBJ1-1; the D is unclear. V was trimmed by 0 bases and J by 1 base, leaving 6 bases between them. The CDR3 spans 14 residues. Per the germline V gene, CDR1 is MRHNA and CDR2 is SNTAGT.

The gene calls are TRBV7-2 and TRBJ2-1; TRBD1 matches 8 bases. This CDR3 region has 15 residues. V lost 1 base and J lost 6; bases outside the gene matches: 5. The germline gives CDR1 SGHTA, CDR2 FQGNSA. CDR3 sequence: CASSLVGTGLNEQFF. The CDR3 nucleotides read TGTGCCAGCAGCTTAGTTGGGACAGGCCTCAATGAGCAGTTCTTC.

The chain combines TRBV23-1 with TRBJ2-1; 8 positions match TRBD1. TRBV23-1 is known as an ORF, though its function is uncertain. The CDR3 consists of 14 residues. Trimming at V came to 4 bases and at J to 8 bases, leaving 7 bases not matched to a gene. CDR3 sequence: CASSRGQGGDEQFF. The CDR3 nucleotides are TGCGCCAGCAGTCGCGGACAGGGTGGCGATGAGCAGTTCTTC.

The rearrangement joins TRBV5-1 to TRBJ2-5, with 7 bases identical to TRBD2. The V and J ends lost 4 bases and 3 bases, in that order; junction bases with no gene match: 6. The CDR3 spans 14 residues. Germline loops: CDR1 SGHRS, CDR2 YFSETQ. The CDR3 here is CASSPISGEETQYF. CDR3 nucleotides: TGCGCCAGCAGCCCCATCAGCGGGGAAGAGACCCAGTACTTC.

CDR3: CASSPWGQGSPLHF. In nucleotides, the CDR3 is TGTGCCAGCAGTCCCTGGGGCCAGGGATCACCCCTCCACTTT. The genes are TRBV28 and TRBJ1-6; possible D gene TRBD1, 5 bases. The V end was cut by 5 bases, the J end by 10 bases, with 15 bases between. Germline CDR1 MDHEN, CDR2 SYDVKM. This CDR3 is built from 14 residues.

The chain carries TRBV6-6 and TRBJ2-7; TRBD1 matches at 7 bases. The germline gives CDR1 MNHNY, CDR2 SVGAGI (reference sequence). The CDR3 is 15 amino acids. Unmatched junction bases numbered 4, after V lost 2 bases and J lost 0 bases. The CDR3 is CASSYTGAFSYEQYF. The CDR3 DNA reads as TGTGCCAGCAGTTACACAGGGGCCTTCTCCTACGAGCAGTACTTC.

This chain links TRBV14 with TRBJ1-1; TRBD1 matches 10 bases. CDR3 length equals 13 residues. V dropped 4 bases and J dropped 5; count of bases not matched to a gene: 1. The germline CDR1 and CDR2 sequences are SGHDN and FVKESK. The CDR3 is CASSRDRGTEAFF. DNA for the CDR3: TGTGCCAGCAGCCGGGACAGGGGTACTGAAGCTTTCTTT.

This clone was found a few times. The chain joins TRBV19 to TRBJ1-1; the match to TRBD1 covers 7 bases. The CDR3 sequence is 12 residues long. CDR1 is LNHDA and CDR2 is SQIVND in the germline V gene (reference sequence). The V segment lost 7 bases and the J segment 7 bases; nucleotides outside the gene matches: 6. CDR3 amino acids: CASNRGDNEAFF. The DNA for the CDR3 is TGTGCCAGTAACAGGGGCGACAATGAAGCTTTCTTT. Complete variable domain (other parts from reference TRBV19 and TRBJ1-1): DGGITQSPKYLFRKEGQNVTLSCEQNLNHDAMYWYRQDPGQGLRLIYYSQIVNDFQKGDIAEGYSVSREKKESFPLTVTSAQKNPTAFYLCASNRGDNEAFFGQGTRLTVV.

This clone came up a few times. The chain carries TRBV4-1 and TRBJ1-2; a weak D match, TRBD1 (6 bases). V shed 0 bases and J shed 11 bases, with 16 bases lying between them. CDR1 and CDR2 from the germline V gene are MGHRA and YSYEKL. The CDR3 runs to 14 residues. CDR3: CASSQDRMTGVYTF. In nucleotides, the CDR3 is TGCGCCAGCAGCCAAGACCGAATGACAGGCGTGTACACCTTC.

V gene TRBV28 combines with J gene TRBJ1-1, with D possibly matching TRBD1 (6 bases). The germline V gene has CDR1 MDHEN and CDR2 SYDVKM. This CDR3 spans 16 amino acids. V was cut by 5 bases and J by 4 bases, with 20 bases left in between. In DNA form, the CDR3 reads TGTGCCAGCAGTGTTTCGGCAGGGGCGAGGAGCACTGAAGCTTTCTTT. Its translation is CASSVSAGARSTEAFF.

In DNA, the CDR3 is TGTGCCAGCAGCCAGAGGACTAGCGGGAACACCGGGGAGCTGTTTTTT. It translates to CASSQRTSGNTGELFF. The gene calls are TRBV4-2 and TRBJ2-2; 10 nucleotides agree with TRBD2. Trimming took 3 bases from V and 1 from J; bases not matched to a gene: 2. Germline V gene lookup returns CDR1 LGHNA and CDR2 YNFKEQ. The CDR3 is made up of 16 amino acids.

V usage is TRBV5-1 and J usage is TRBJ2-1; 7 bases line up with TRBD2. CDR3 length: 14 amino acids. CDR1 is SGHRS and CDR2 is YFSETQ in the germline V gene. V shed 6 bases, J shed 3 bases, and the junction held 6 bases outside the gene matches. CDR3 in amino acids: CASNTGTNYNEQFF. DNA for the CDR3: TGCGCCAGCAACACCGGGACTAACTACAATGAGCAGTTCTTC.